The 16 T cell receptor delta chains presented below share a single source sample, sequenced in a study of gamma-delta chains in newborns, infants, children. TCRdb used CATT to re-call clones from the reads. The data contain around 3,500 delta-chain clones, around 0.31% of them singletons. The sequenced sample consisted of blood. Receptors were obtained from a child who was a newborn, infant or young child, either healthy, febrile or measles-vaccinated (not recorded which).

This clone showed up just a few times. A far larger clone is one nucleotide away, so this likely arose from a read error. The rearrangement uses TRDV2 and TRDJ3; 11 bases agree with TRDD3. Germline V gene data show CDR1 as GEAIGNYY and CDR2 as EKD. The CDR3 sequence is 19 residues long. CDR3 protein: CACDTVLGDSSWDTRQTFF. The CDR3 DNA follows: TGTGCCTGTGACACCGTACTGGGGGATAGCTCCTGGGACACCCGACAGACGTTTTTC.

This clone has more than one count but fewer than ten. TCRdb's protein, taken from a much larger clone, differs from this DNA's translation at residue 5, likely owing to a read error; the protein displayed comes from the DNA. CDR3 DNA sequence: TGTGCCTGTGACGCCTTACTGGGGGATACTTTGACAGCACAACTCTTCTTT. This encodes CACDALLGDTLTAQLFF. The V call is TRDV2, the J call TRDJ2; 11 bases are shared with TRDD3. Unmatched junction bases numbered 5, after V lost 3 bases and J lost 0 bases. Germline loops: CDR1 GEAIGNYY, CDR2 EKD. This CDR3 is built from 17 residues.

This clone was counted between two and nine times. A far larger clone is a single base away, which makes a read error likely. This same CDR3 is encoded by further DNA sequences in the sample. CDR3 bases: TGTGCCTGTGACAAGGTGGGGGATACCCCATTGACAGCACAGCTCTTCTTT. The encoded protein is CACDKVGDTPLTAQLFF. The genes are TRDV2 and TRDJ2; TRDD3 matches 10 bases. From germline, CDR1 is GEAIGNYY and CDR2 EKD. The length of the CDR3 is 17 residues.

This clone was recorded a few times. A read error is likely here: a far larger clone is one base away. This same CDR3 is encoded by further DNA sequences in the sample. The chain employs TRDV2 and TRDJ3, with 12 nucleotides matching TRDD3. The CDR3 extends over 19 amino acids. The germline V gene has CDR1 GEAIGNYY and CDR2 EKD. With V trimmed by 7 bases and J by 1 base, 10 bases remained unmatched. For the CDR3, the DNA is TGTGCCTGCGACTCGGTACTGGGGGATACTTCCTGGGACACCCGACAGATGTTTTTC. It specifies CACDSVLGDTSWDTRQMFF.

Turning to this clone: Given a far larger clone just one base away, this is likely a sequencing read error. This rearrangement joins TRDV1 to TRDJ1; TRDD3 matches 11 bases. The CDR3 covers 24 residues. Germline values: CDR1 TSWWSYY, CDR2 QGS. The CDR3 sequence is CALGTRRVPDQLGDTRQYTNKLIF. For the CDR3, the DNA is TGTGCTCTTGGGACAAGGAGGGTGCCTGATCAGTTGGGGGATACGCGCCAGTACACCAATAAACTCATCTTT.

Regarding this clone: TCRdb has a much larger clone's protein, which differs at residues 8 and 10 from the translation of this DNA, likely because of a read error; what is shown is the protein translated from the DNA. This sequence joins TRDV2 and TRDJ4; 7 bases map to TRDD3. Trimming at V came to 3 bases and at J to 4 bases, leaving 10 bases not matched to a gene. Germline CDR1 is GEAIGNYY and CDR2 is EKD. This CDR3 comprises 14 residues. CDR3 residues: CACDPLGATIPLIF. The CDR3 DNA is TGTGCCTGTGACCCTCTGGGGGCTACAATACCCCTGATCTTT.

This clone came up a few times. TCRdb's protein for this DNA is that of a much larger clone and differs from the translation at residue 3, likely a read error; the protein shown is the DNA translation. This sequence joins TRDV2 and TRDJ3; 7 nucleotides align to TRDD3. This CDR3 is 17 amino acids long. Germline V gives CDR1 GEAIGNYY, CDR2 EKD. The CDR3 loop is CARDNTGVSWDTRQMFF. The CDR3 DNA follows: TGTGCCCGTGACAATACTGGGGTTTCCTGGGACACCCGACAGATGTTTTTC.

This clone was seen a few times. TCRdb lists the protein of a much larger clone for this DNA, which differs at residue 5, so this is likely a read error; the protein given here is translated from the DNA itself. This chain connects TRDV2 to TRDJ2, with 9 bases fitting TRDD3. Losses at the gene ends were 2 bases for V and 3 bases for J; bases not matched to a gene: 0. Per the germline V gene, CDR1 is GEAIGNYY and CDR2 is EKD. This CDR3 region has 14 residues. The CDR3 here is CACDNWGMTAQLFF. The CDR3 nucleotides are TGTGCCTGTGACAACTGGGGGATGACAGCACAACTCTTCTTT.

This clone was counted a few times. TCRdb's protein, taken from a much larger clone, differs from this DNA's translation at residue 5, likely owing to a read error; the protein displayed comes from the DNA. The rearrangement joins TRDV2 to TRDJ3; a possible D gene is TRDD3 (5 bases). V was clipped by 3 bases and J by 0 bases, with 14 bases between them. The CDR3 has 18 amino acids. Germline-derived CDR1 and CDR2 are GEAIGNYY and EKD. CDR3 loop: CACDSAGASSWDTRQMFF. In DNA, the CDR3 is TGTGCCTGTGACTCCGCGGGGGCCAGCTCCTGGGACACCCGACAGATGTTTTTC.

This clone was observed a handful of times. Since a far larger clone is one base different, this is likely a read error. Within the sample, other DNA sequences also encode this same CDR3. The V call is TRAV29/DV5, the J call TRDJ2; D gene ambiguous. From germline, CDR1 is NSMFDY and CDR2 ISSIKDK. This CDR3 has 17 residues. As DNA, the CDR3 is TGTGCGGCAAGCTCTTGGCTTTCTCCCGCTTTGACAGCACAACTCTTCTTT. The encoded protein is CAASSWLSPALTAQLFF.

This clone was seen a few times. TCRdb attributes to this sequence the protein of a much larger clone, which differs from the DNA translation at residue 7; a read error is likely, and the protein displayed is translated from the DNA. This rearrangement joins TRDV2 to TRDJ3; 8 bases line up with TRDD3. The length of the CDR3 is 19 residues. The J segment lost 0 bases and the V segment lost 0 bases, leaving 6 bases of the junction unmatched. Germline V gene lookup returns CDR1 GEAIGNYY and CDR2 EKD. DNA for the CDR3: TGTGCCTGTGACACCGTACCGGGGGATAGCTCCTGGGACACCCGACAGATGTTTTTC. Its protein is CACDTVPGDSSWDTRQMFF.

Remarks on this clone: A far larger clone is one nucleotide away, so this likely arose from a read error. Other DNA sequences in this specimen translate into the identical CDR3. Here the CDR3 DNA reads TGTGCCTGTGACTGGGGGACCTGGGACACCCGACAGATGTTCTTC. Its translation: CACDWGTWDTRQMFF. V usage is TRDV2 and J usage is TRDJ3, with TRDD3 matching over 7 bases. CDR1 and CDR2 (germline): GEAIGNYY, EKD. The CDR3 runs 15 residues.

To note about this clone: This likely came from a read error, as a far larger clone is one base away. This sequence joins TRDV2 and TRDJ2; 8 bases are a match to TRDD3. This CDR3 contains 14 residues. Germline V gene lookup returns CDR1 GEAIGNYY and CDR2 EKD. The chain's CDR3 is CACDAVWGTARLFF. CDR3 bases: TGTGCCTGTGACGCCGTCTGGGGGACAGCACGACTCTTCTTT.

This clone ranks as medium-sized. A far larger clone is only one base removed, so a read error is likely. The CDR3 nucleotides read TGTGCCTGTGACACCTGGGGGGCCGATAAACTCATCTTT. Translation: CACDTWGADKLIF. This chain connects TRDV2 to TRDJ1, with a weak D call TRDD3 (6 bases). CDR1 is GEAIGNYY, CDR2 EKD, per germline. The CDR3 extends over 13 amino acids. Trimming removed 0 bases from V and 3 bases from J, with 7 bases in between.

Relative to its sample, this clone is large. The sample carries other DNA sequences with the same CDR3. This rearrangement joins TRDV2 to TRDJ3; 11 bases map to TRDD3. Germline V gene lookup returns CDR1 GEAIGNYY and CDR2 EKD. With V trimmed by 0 bases and J by 1 base, 4 bases remained unmatched. The CDR3 totals 19 residues. Here the CDR3 DNA reads TGTGCCTGTGACACCCCACTGGGGGATATTTCCTGGGACACCCGACAGATGTTTTTC. Its translation is CACDTPLGDISWDTRQMFF.

This clone was recorded a few times. A much bigger clone sits one base away, suggesting this may be a read error. There is no V gene call, and the J gene is TRDJ3; the DNA was not used to check the table's D call, TRDD3. The CDR3 is 19 residues long. Here the CDR3 reads CASHTPRGIIIWDTRQMFF. The CDR3 DNA reads TGTGCCTCCCATACGCCTCGGGGGATCATCATCTGGGACACCCGACAGATGTTTTTC.